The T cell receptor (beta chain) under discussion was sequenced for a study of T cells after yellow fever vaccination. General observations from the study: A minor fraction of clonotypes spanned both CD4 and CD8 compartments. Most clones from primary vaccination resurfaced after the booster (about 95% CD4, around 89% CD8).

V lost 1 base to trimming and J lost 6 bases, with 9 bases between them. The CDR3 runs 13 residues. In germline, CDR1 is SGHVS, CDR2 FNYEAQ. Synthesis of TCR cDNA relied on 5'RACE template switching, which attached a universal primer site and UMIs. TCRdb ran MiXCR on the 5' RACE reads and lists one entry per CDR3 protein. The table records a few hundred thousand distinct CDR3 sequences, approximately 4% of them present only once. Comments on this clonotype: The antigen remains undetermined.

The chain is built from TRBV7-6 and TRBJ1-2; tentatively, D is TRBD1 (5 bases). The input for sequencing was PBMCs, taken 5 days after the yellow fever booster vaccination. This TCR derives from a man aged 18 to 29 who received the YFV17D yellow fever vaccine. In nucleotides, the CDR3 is TGTGCCAGCAGCTTAGGGGAGGGGAATGGCTACACCTTC. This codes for CASSLGEGNGYTF.